Presented here are 3 T cell receptor beta chains from one specimen sequenced in a study of T cell responses to AZD1222 COVID-19 vaccine. The method was immunoSEQ multiplex PCR; TCRdb's version includes in-frame clones alone and lacks a portion of them. Of more than 95,000 clones in the sample, around 89% were seen once. The specimen comprised peripheral blood, sampled on day 0 of AZD1222 vaccination. The receptors stem from an adult in good health.

This rearrangement joins TRBV30 to TRBJ2-3, with D hard to call. V was cut by 0 bases and J by 0 bases, with 10 bases left in between. The CDR3 length is 15 residues. Germline V gene sequence: CDR1 GTSNPN, CDR2 SVGIG (reference sequence). Here the CDR3 DNA reads TGTGCCTGGAGTGTAGACGGCAGGAGCACAGATACGCAGTATTTT. This encodes CAWSVDGRSTDTQYF.

The chain joins TRBV10-3 to TRBJ1-1, with D tentatively TRBD1 (5 bases). The ends were cut back, 11 bases at V and 3 bases at J, with 22 bases in the middle. CDR3 size: 15 residues. Looked up from germline, CDR1 is ENHRY and CDR2 is SYGVKD. The CDR3 is CAPDFYGDSHTEAFF. CDR3 in DNA: TGTGCCCCTGACTTTTACGGGGACTCCCACACTGAAGCTTTCTTT.

This chain connects TRBV4-3 to TRBJ1-4; D is possibly TRBD1 (5 bases). The V end lost 1 base, the J end lost 4 bases, and 16 bases lay between the germline ends. The CDR3 contains 17 residues. Germline V lookup: CDR1 LGHNA, CDR2 YSLEER. CDR3 nucleotide sequence: TGCGCCAGCAGCCAAGCCACGACGGGGGGTATTAATGAAAAACTGTTTTTT. This codes for CASSQATTGGINEKLFF.